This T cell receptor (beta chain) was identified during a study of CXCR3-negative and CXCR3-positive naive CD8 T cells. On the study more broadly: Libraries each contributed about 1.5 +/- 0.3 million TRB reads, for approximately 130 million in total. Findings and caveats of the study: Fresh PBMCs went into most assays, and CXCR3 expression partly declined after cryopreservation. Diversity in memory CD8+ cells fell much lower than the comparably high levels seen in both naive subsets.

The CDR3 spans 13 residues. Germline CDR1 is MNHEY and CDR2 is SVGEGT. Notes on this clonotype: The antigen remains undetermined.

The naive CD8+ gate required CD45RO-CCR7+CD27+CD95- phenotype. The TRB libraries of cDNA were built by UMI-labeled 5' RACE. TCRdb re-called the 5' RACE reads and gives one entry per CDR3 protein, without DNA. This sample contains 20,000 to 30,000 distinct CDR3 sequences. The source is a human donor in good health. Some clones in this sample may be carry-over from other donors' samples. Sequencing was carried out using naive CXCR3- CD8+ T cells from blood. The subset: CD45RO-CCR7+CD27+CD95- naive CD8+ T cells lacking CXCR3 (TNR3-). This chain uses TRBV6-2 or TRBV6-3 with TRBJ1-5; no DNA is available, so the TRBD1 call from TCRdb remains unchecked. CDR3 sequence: CASSGGAGQPQHF.